This T cell receptor (beta chain) was profiled in a study of T cells in narcolepsy. Study-level background: Patients with NT1 or NT2 and healthy control donors were enrolled. Study results and limitations: Comparing one patient's CSF and blood CD4+ clonotypes highlighted HCRT- and TRIB2-specific autoreactive clonotypes. Blood of same and different patients, but not healthy controls, reportedly held recurring autoreactive clonotypes. No autoreactive T cell clone sequences appeared in some memory CD4+ repertoires.

V was clipped by 2 bases and J by 6 bases, with 11 bases between them. The germline gives CDR1 MNHEY, CDR2 SMNVEV (reference sequence). There are 15 residues in the CDR3. Concerning this clone: As yet, its antigen is unknown.

This table comes from immunoSEQ multiplex PCR, and its TCRdb copy is limited to in-frame clones, with some not included. The data contain tens of thousands of clones, approximately 84% of them seen just once; the ten biggest clones take up 0.95% to 1.5%. The clonotype was recovered from a human donor with narcolepsy. The sequenced sample consisted of CD45RA- memory CD4+ T cells from PBMCs. This chain connects TRBV27 to TRBJ1-6, with no clear D. CDR3 bases: TGTGCCAGCAGTTTAAGGGCCAAAGTTAATTCACCCCTCCACTTT. It codes for CASSLRAKVNSPLHF.